The TCR beta chain described here comes from a study of T cell changes during pregnancy in multiple sclerosis. Data came from immunoSEQ multiplex PCR; TCRdb stores just in-frame clones and leaves some out. The table shows 36,000 or so clones, with 88% occurring only once. The germline V and J ends were trimmed by 5 bases and 0 bases, with 13 bases remaining between them. In germline, CDR1 is SGHVS, CDR2 FQNEAQ. The CDR3 runs 15 residues. The chain recombines TRBV7-8 with TRBJ1-2, with D perhaps matching TRBD1 (6 bases). This material consisted of CD4+ T cells from peripheral blood mononuclear cells, taken in the first trimester of pregnancy. This receptor was identified in a female donor with multiple sclerosis, enrolled in a pregnancy study. In DNA, the CDR3 is TGTGCCAGCAGCCGTACAGGGAGTGCTAACTATGGCTACACCTTC. This encodes CASSRTGSANYGYTF.